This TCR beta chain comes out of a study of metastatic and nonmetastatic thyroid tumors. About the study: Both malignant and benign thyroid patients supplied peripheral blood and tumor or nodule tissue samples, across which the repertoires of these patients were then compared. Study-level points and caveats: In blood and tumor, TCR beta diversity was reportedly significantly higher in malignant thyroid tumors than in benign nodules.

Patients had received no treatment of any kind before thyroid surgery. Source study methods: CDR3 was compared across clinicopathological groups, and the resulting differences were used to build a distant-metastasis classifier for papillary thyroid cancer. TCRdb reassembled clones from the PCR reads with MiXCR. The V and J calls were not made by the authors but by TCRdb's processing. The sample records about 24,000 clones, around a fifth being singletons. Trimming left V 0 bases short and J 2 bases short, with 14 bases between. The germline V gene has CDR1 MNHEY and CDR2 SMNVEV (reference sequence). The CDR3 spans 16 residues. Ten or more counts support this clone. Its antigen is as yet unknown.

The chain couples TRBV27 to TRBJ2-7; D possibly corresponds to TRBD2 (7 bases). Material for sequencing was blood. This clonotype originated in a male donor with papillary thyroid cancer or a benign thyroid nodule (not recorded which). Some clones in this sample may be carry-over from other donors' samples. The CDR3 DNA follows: TGTGCCAGCAGTTTATCGGCGGGGGACACCCCCTACGAGCAGTACTTC. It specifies CASSLSAGDTPYEQYF.